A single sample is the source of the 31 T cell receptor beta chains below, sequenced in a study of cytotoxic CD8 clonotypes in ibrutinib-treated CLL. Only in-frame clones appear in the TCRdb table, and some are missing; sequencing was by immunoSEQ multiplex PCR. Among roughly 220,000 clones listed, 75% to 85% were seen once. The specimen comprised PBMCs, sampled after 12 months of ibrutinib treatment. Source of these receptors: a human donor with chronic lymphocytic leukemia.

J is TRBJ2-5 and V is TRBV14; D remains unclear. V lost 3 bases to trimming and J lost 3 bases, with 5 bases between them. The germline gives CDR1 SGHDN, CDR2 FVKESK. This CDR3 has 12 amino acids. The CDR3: CASSHTKETQYF. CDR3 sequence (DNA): TGTGCCAGCAGCCATACTAAAGAGACCCAGTACTTC.

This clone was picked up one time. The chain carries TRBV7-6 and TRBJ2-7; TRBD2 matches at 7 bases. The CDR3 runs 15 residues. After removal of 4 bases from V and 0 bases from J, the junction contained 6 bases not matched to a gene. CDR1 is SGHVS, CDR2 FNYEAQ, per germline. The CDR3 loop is CASSSGEGSSYEQYF. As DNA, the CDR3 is TGTGCCAGCAGCTCTGGGGAGGGGAGCTCCTACGAGCAGTACTTC.

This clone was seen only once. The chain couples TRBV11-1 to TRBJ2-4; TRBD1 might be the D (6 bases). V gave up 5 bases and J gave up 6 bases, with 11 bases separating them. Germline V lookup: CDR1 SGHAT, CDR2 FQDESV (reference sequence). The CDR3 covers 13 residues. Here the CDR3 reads CASSPGQRNIQYF. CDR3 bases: TGTGCCAGCAGCCCCGGACAGAGAAACATTCAGTACTTC. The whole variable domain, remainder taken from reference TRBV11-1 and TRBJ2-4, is EAEVAQSPRYKITEKSQAVAFWCDPISGHATLYWYRQILGQGPELLVQFQDESVVDDSQLPKDRFSAERLKGVDSTLKIQPAELGDSAMYLCASSPGQRNIQYFGAGTRLSVL.

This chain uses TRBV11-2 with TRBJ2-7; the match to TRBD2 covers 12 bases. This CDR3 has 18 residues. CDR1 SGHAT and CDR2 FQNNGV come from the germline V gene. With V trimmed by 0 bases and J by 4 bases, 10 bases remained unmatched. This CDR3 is CASSLDPPLAGGRYEQYF. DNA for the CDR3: TGTGCCAGCAGCTTAGACCCCCCCCTAGCGGGAGGGCGGTACGAGCAGTACTTC.

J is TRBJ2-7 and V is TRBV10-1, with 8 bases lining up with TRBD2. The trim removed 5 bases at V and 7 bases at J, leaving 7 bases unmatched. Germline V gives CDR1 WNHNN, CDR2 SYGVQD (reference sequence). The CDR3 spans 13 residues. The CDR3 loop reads CASSPRASGEQYF. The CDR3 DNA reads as TGCGCCAGCAGTCCTAGGGCTAGCGGGGAGCAGTACTTC.

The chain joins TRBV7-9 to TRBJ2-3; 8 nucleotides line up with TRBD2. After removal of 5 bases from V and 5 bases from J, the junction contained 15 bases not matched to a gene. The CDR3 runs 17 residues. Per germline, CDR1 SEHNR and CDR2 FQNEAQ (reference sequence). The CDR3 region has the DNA TGTGCCAGCAGCCCCCTGGGGACGGGGGGGCCCGGAGATACGCAGTATTTT. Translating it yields CASSPLGTGGPGDTQYF.

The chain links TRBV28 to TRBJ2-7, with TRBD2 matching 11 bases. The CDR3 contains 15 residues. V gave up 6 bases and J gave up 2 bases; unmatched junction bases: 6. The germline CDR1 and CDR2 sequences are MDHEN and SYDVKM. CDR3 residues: CASSLAGGTTYEQYF. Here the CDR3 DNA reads TGTGCCAGCAGCCTAGCGGGAGGCACTACCTACGAGCAGTACTTC.

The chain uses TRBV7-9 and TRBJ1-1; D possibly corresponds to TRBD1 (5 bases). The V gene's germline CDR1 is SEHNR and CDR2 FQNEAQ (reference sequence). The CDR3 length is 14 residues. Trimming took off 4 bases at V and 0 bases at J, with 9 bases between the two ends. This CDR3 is CASSWPGLNTEAFF. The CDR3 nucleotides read TGTGCCAGCAGCTGGCCGGGGCTGAACACTGAAGCTTTCTTT.

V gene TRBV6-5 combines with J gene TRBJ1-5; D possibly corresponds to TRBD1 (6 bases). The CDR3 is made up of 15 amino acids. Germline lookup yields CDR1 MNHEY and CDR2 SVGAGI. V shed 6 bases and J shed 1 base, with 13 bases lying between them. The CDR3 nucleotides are TGTGCCAGCAGACCTTCCACAGGGAGCAATCAGCCCCAGCATTTT. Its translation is CASRPSTGSNQPQHF.

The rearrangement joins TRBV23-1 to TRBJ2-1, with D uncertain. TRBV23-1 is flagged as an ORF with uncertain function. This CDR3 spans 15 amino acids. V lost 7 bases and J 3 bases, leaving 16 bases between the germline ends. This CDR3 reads CASTSTKLNYNEQFF. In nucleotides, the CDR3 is TGCGCCAGCACCTCAACAAAATTAAACTACAATGAGCAGTTCTTC.

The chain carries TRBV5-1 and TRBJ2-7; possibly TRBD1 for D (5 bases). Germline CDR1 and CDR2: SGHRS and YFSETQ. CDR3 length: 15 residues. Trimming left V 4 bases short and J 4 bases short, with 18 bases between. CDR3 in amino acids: CASSATAGQVYEQYF. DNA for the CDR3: TGCGCCAGCAGCGCGACGGCAGGACAAGTTTACGAGCAGTACTTC.

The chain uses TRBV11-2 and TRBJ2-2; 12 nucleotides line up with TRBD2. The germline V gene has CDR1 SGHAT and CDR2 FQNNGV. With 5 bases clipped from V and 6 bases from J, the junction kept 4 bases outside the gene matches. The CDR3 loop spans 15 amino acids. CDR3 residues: CASSLAGGLPGELFF. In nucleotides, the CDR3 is TGTGCCAGCAGCCTAGCGGGGGGGCTACCCGGGGAGCTGTTTTTT.

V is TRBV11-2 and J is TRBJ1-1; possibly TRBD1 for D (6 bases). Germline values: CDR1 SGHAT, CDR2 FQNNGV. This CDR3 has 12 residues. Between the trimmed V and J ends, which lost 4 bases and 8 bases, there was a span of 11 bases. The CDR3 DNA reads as TGTGCCAGCAGCTACGGACAGTACGAAGCTTTCTTT. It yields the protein CASSYGQYEAFF.

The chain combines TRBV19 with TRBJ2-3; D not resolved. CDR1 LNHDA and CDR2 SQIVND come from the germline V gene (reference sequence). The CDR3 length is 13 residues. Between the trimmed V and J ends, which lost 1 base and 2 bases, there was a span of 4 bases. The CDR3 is CASSIVHTDTQYF. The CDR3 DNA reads TGTGCCAGTAGTATAGTTCACACAGATACGCAGTATTTT.

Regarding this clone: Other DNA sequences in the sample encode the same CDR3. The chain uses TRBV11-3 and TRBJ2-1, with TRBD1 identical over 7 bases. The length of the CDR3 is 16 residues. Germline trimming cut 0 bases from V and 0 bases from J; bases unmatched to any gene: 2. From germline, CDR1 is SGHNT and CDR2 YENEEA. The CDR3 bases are TGTGCCAGCAGCTTAGAACAGGGGAGCTCCTACAATGAGCAGTTCTTC. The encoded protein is CASSLEQGSSYNEQFF. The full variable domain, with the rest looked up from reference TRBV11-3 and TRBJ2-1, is EAGVVQSPRYKIIEKKQPVAFWCNPISGHNTLYWYLQNLGQGPELLIRYENEEAVDDSQLPKDRFSAERLKGVDSTLKIQPAELGDSAVYLCASSLEQGSSYNEQFFGPGTRLTVL.

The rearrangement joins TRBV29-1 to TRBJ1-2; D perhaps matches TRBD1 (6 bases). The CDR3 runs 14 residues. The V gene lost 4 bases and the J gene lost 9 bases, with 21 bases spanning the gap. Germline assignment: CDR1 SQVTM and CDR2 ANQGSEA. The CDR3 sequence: CSVAGTLGGHSYTF. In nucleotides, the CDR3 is TGCAGCGTTGCCGGGACATTGGGGGGTCATAGCTACACCTTC. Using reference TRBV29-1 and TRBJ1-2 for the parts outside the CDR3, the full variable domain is SAVISQKPSRDICQRGTSLTIQCQVDSQVTMMFWYRQQPGQSLTLIATANQGSEATYESGFVIDKFPISRPNLTFSTLTVSNMSPEDSSIYLCSVAGTLGGHSYTFGSGTRLTVV.

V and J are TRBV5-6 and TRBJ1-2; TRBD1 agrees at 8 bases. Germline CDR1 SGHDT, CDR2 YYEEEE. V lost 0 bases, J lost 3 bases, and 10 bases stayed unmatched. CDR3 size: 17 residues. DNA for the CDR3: TGTGCCAGCAGCTTGGCCTTTGGGCAGGGGGCTTACTATGGCTACACCTTC. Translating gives CASSLAFGQGAYYGYTF.

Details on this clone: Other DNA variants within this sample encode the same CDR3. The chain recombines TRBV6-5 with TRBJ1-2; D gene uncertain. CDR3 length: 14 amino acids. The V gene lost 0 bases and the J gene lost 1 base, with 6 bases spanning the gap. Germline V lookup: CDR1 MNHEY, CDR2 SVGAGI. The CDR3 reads CASSYSSGNYGYTF. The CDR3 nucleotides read TGTGCCAGCAGTTACTCTTCGGGTAACTATGGCTACACCTTC.

CDR3 bases: TGTGCCAGCACCCCAACACAGGGAGACTATGGCTACACCTTC. This translates into CASTPTQGDYGYTF. The chain is built from TRBV6-5 and TRBJ1-2; possible D gene TRBD1, 6 bases. The CDR3 extends over 14 amino acids. CDR1 and CDR2 from the germline V gene are MNHEY and SVGAGI. The germline V and J ends were trimmed by 7 bases and 3 bases, with 15 bases remaining between them.

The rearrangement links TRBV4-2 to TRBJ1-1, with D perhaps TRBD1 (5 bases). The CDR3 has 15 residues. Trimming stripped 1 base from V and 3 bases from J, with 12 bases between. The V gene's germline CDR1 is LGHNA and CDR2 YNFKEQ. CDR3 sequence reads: CASSQGGGRDTEAFF. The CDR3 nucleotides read TGTGCCAGCAGCCAAGGCGGGGGAAGGGACACTGAAGCTTTCTTT.

In nucleotides, the CDR3 is TGTGCCAGCAGTTACTTGGACAGACGGGAGACCCAGTACTTC. It is translated as CASSYLDRRETQYF. The chain couples TRBV6-5 to TRBJ2-5; weak D call: TRBD1 (6 bases). This CDR3 region has 14 residues. Trimming left V 1 base short and J 5 bases short, with 11 bases between. Per germline, CDR1 MNHEY and CDR2 SVGAGI.

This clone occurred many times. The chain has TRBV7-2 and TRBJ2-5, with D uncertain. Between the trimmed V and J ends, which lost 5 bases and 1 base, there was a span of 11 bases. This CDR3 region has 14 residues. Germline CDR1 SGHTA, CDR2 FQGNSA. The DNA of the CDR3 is TGTGCCAGCAGCCCACTGGGCACCCAAGAGACCCAGTACTTC. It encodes CASSPLGTQETQYF. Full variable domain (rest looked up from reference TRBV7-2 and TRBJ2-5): GAGVSQSPSNKVTEKGKDVELRCDPISGHTALYWYRQSLGQGLEFLIYFQGNSAPDKSGLPSDRFSAERTGGSVSTLTIQRTQQEDSAVYLCASSPLGTQETQYFGPGTRLLVL.

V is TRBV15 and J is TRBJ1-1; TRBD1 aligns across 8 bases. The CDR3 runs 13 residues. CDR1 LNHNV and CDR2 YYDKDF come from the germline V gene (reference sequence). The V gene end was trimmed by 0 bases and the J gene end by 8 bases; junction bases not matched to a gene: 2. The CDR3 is CATSRDGQGEAFF. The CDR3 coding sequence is TGTGCCACCAGCAGAGATGGACAGGGAGAAGCTTTCTTT. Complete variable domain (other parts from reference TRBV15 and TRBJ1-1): DAMVIQNPRYQVTQFGKPVTLSCSQTLNHNVMYWYQQKSSQAPKLLFHYYDKDFNNEADTPDNFQSRRPNTSFCFLDIRSPGLGDTAMYLCATSRDGQGEAFFGQGTRLTVV.

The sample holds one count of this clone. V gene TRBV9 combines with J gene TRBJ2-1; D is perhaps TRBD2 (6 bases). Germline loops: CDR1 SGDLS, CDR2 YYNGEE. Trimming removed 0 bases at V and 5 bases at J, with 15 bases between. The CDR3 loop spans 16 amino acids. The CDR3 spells CASSVGGAGRNNEQFF. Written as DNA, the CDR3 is TGTGCCAGCAGCGTAGGGGGAGCAGGGAGGAACAATGAGCAGTTCTTC.

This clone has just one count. As DNA, the CDR3 is TGTGCCAGCAGTGAACAAGGAATGGACAATCAGCCCCAGCATTTT. It yields the protein CASSEQGMDNQPQHF. The chain joins TRBV6-1 to TRBJ1-5; D is undetermined. V was clipped by 2 bases and J by 3 bases, with 11 bases between them. CDR1 and CDR2 (germline): MNHNS, SASEGT. CDR3 length: 15 residues.

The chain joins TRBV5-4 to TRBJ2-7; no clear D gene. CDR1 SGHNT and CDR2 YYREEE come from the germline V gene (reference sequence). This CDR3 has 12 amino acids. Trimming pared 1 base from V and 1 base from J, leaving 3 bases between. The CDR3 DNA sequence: TGTGCCAGCAGCTTGATGTCCTACGAGCAGTACTTC. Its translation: CASSLMSYEQYF.

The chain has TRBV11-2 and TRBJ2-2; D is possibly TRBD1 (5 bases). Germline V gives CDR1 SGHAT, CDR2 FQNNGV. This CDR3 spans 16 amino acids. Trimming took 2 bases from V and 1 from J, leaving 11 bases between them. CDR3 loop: CASSLQGLRNTGELFF. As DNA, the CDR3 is TGTGCCAGCAGCTTACAGGGTTTGCGGAACACCGGGGAGCTGTTTTTT.

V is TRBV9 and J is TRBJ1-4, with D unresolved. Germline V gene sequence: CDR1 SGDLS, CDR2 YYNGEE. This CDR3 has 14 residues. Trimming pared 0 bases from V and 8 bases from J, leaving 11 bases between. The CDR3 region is CASSVEGTGEKLFF. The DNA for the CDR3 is TGTGCCAGCAGCGTAGAGGGTACGGGGGAAAAACTGTTTTTT.

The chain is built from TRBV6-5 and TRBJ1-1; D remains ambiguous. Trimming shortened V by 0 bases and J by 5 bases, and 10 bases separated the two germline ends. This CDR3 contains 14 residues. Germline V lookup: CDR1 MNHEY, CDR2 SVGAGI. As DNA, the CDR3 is TGTGCCAGCAGTTACTCGATTAGTGGGACTGAAGCTTTCTTT. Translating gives CASSYSISGTEAFF.

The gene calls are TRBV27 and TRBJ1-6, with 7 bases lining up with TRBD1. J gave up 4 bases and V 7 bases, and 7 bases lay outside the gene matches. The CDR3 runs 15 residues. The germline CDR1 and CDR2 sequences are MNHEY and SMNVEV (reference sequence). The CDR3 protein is CASNLGTEYNSPLHF. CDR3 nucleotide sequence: TGTGCCAGCAACCTCGGGACAGAATATAATTCACCCCTCCACTTT.

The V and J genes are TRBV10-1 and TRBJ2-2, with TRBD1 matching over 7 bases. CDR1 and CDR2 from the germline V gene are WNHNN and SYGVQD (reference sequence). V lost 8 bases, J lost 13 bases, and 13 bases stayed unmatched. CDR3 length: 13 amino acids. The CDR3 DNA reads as TGCGCCAGCGGAAACAGGGGCCAGAGTGTGCTGTTTTTT. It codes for CASGNRGQSVLFF.